A selection of T cell receptor beta chains follows, all from one sample in a study of T cell responses to AZD1222 COVID-19 vaccine. Produced via immunoSEQ multiplex PCR; TCRdb's table is partial and in-frame only. Among about 27,000 clones listed, about 92% were seen once. The material sequenced was peripheral blood, taken 28 days after the second AZD1222 dose. The receptor source for this set is an adult who received the AZD1222 COVID-19 vaccine. CDR3s include the opening cysteine and the closing phenylalanine or tryptophan. A D gene is named only where the DNA matches it firmly. Expanded clones are given a class, and other clones once, few, many or no size at all.

v_call: TRBV27
clone_size: -
d_call: TRBD1
j_call: TRBJ2-3
cdr3_nt: TGTGCCAGCAAGGACAGGGGTATTACGGGACACGATACGCAGTATTTT
cdr3_aa: CASKDRGITGHDTQYF

v_call: TRBV6-2/TRBV6-3
clone_size: -
d_call: TRBD2
j_call: TRBJ2-5
cdr3_nt: TGTGCCAGCAGTTTATCCAGGACTAGCGGGAGACGAGAGACCCAGTACTTC
cdr3_aa: CASSLSRTSGRRETQYF

v_call: TRBV5-1
clone_size: -
d_call: -
j_call: TRBJ2-6
cdr3_nt: TGCGCCAGTAAAGGAGTTTCTGGGGCCAACGTCCTGACTTTC
cdr3_aa: CASKGVSGANVLTF

v_call: TRBV27
clone_size: few
d_call: TRBD2
j_call: TRBJ2-1
cdr3_nt: TGTGCCAGAGAACCGGGACTAGCGGGAGAGTATAATGAGCAGTTCTTC
cdr3_aa: CAREPGLAGEYNEQFF

v_call: TRBV19
clone_size: -
d_call: -
j_call: TRBJ1-2
cdr3_nt: TGTGCCAGTAGTAATTCCCAAGGGAGGGATGGCTACACCTTC
cdr3_aa: CASSNSQGRDGYTF

v_call: TRBV28
clone_size: -
d_call: -
j_call: TRBJ1-2
cdr3_nt: TGTGCCAGCAGTTCAACGATACCTGGGTATGGCTACACCTTC
cdr3_aa: CASSSTIPGYGYTF

v_call: TRBV6-6
clone_size: -
d_call: TRBD2
j_call: TRBJ2-7
cdr3_nt: TGTGCCAGCAGTTTAGGAACGTCTAGCGGTCCTTACGAGCAGTACTTC
cdr3_aa: CASSLGTSSGPYEQYF

v_call: TRBV7-9
clone_size: few
d_call: -
j_call: TRBJ1-1
cdr3_nt: TGTGCCAGCAGCTTACCAGGGACTGAAGCTTTCTTT
cdr3_aa: CASSLPGTEAFF

v_call: TRBV11-3
clone_size: -
d_call: TRBD1
j_call: TRBJ2-5
cdr3_nt: TGTGCCAGCAGCCTAACAGGGGGCGAGGGGACCCAGTACTTC
cdr3_aa: CASSLTGGEGTQYF

v_call: TRBV7-8
clone_size: -
d_call: -
j_call: TRBJ1-5
cdr3_nt: TGTGCCAGCAGTTCTCAGGGTTCTCAGCCCCAGCATTTT
cdr3_aa: CASSSQGSQPQHF

v_call: TRBV7-2
clone_size: -
d_call: TRBD1
j_call: TRBJ2-7
cdr3_nt: TGTGCCAGCAGCCGTTCCCAGGGGGCTATCTCCTACGAGCAGTACTTC
cdr3_aa: CASSRSQGAISYEQYF

v_call: TRBV4-2
clone_size: -
d_call: -
j_call: TRBJ1-2
cdr3_nt: TGTGCCAGCAGCCAAGATCAGGTAGAAACTTATGGCTACACCTTC
cdr3_aa: CASSQDQVETYGYTF

v_call: TRBV9
clone_size: -
d_call: TRBD2
j_call: TRBJ2-7
cdr3_nt: TGTGCCAGCAGCGTAGAGGCGGGAGGAGACGAGCAGTACTTC
cdr3_aa: CASSVEAGGDEQYF

v_call: TRBV7-9
clone_size: -
d_call: -
j_call: TRBJ1-5
cdr3_nt: TGTGCCAGCAGCCCGGGGGGTAGCAATCAGCCCCAGCATTTT
cdr3_aa: CASSPGGSNQPQHF

v_call: TRBV5-6
clone_size: few
d_call: -
j_call: TRBJ1-1
cdr3_nt: TGTGCCAGCAGCTTCATTTCCAGGGGCCGGGGGAACACTGAAGCTTTCTTT
cdr3_aa: CASSFISRGRGNTEAFF

v_call: TRBV27
clone_size: -
d_call: -
j_call: TRBJ2-7
cdr3_nt: TGTGCCAGCAGTTGGTTCGAGGAGGGCCTAGGTTTCCACGAGCAGTACTTC
cdr3_aa: CASSWFEEGLGFHEQYF

v_call: TRBV7-9
clone_size: -
d_call: -
j_call: TRBJ1-3
cdr3_nt: TGTGCCAGCAGCGATAGCTACACCATATATTTT
cdr3_aa: CASSDSYTIYF

v_call: TRBV28
clone_size: once
d_call: TRBD1
j_call: TRBJ2-7
cdr3_nt: TGTGCCAGCGGGGGATTGGGACAGGGGGCCTACGAGCAGTACTTC
cdr3_aa: CASGGLGQGAYEQYF

v_call: TRBV7-8
clone_size: -
d_call: -
j_call: TRBJ2-5
cdr3_nt: TGTGCCAGCAGCGGAGGACACTTGCAAGAGACCCAGTACTTC
cdr3_aa: CASSGGHLQETQYF

v_call: TRBV7-3
clone_size: -
d_call: -
j_call: TRBJ2-5
cdr3_nt: TGTGCCAGCAGCCCGGCGGGGCAAGAGACCCAGTACTTC
cdr3_aa: CASSPAGQETQYF

v_call: TRBV5-1
clone_size: -
d_call: -
j_call: TRBJ1-4
cdr3_nt: TGCGCCAGCAGCTTCCCGACAGGAATGGACGCAACTAATGAAAAACTGTTTTTT
cdr3_aa: CASSFPTGMDATNEKLFF

v_call: TRBV7-2
clone_size: -
d_call: -
j_call: TRBJ1-1
cdr3_nt: TGTGCCAGCGGGGAGGGGCAGGGGACGGCGGCTTTCTTT
cdr3_aa: CASGEGQGTAAFF

v_call: TRBV5-1
clone_size: -
d_call: -
j_call: TRBJ2-1
cdr3_nt: TGCGCCAGCAGCCTAGAGCGGGATGAGCAGTTCTTC
cdr3_aa: CASSLERDEQFF

v_call: TRBV19
clone_size: -
d_call: -
j_call: TRBJ1-4
cdr3_nt: TGTGCCAGTCGCCCTGGAGCGGTGGCCACCGGCACTAATGAAAAACTGTTTTTT
cdr3_aa: CASRPGAVATGTNEKLFF

v_call: TRBV27
clone_size: -
d_call: -
j_call: TRBJ1-3
cdr3_nt: TGTGCCAGCAGTTTATCGGCCCCCCGAGGGCGGCCTGGAAACACCATATATTTT
cdr3_aa: CASSLSAPRGRPGNTIYF

v_call: TRBV30
clone_size: -
d_call: TRBD1
j_call: TRBJ1-6
cdr3_nt: TGTGCCTGGGAGGGACAGGGGAATTCACCCCTCCACTTT
cdr3_aa: CAWEGQGNSPLHF

v_call: TRBV5-6
clone_size: -
d_call: TRBD2
j_call: TRBJ2-1
cdr3_nt: TGTGCCAGCAGCCCGGGACTAGCTTCCAATGAGCAGTTCTTC
cdr3_aa: CASSPGLASNEQFF

v_call: TRBV6-5
clone_size: -
d_call: TRBD2
j_call: TRBJ2-7
cdr3_nt: TGTGCCAGCAGTTACTCTAGCGGGAGCCTCTCCTACGAGCAGTACTTC
cdr3_aa: CASSYSSGSLSYEQYF

v_call: TRBV11-2
clone_size: -
d_call: -
j_call: TRBJ1-5
cdr3_nt: TGTGCCAGCAGCTTACGGGGTGAGCAGCCCCAGCATTTT
cdr3_aa: CASSLRGEQPQHF

v_call: TRBV9
clone_size: -
d_call: -
j_call: TRBJ2-3
cdr3_nt: TGTGCCAGCAGCGTAGTCTCTAGACCCACAGATACGCAGTATTTT
cdr3_aa: CASSVVSRPTDTQYF

v_call: TRBV5-5
clone_size: -
d_call: -
j_call: TRBJ1-2
cdr3_nt: TGTGCCAGCAGCGTCGGGATTAACTATGGCTACACCTTC
cdr3_aa: CASSVGINYGYTF

v_call: TRBV2
clone_size: -
d_call: TRBD1
j_call: TRBJ2-7
cdr3_nt: TGTGCCAGCAGTGAAGGGTGGACAGGGACATACGAGCAGTACTTC
cdr3_aa: CASSEGWTGTYEQYF

v_call: TRBV19
clone_size: -
d_call: TRBD1
j_call: TRBJ1-1
cdr3_nt: TGTGCCAGTAGTATTCGGCAGGGGGCCGGCGGCACTGAAGCTTTCTTT
cdr3_aa: CASSIRQGAGGTEAFF

v_call: TRBV19
clone_size: once
d_call: -
j_call: TRBJ1-4
cdr3_nt: TGTGCCAGTAGCCCGGGCAGAACTAATGAAAAACTGTTTTTT
cdr3_aa: CASSPGRTNEKLFF

v_call: TRBV24-1
clone_size: once
d_call: -
j_call: TRBJ1-5
cdr3_nt: TGTGCCACCAGTGATAGCTCTTCACAGGCCCATCAGCCCCAGCATTTT
cdr3_aa: CATSDSSSQAHQPQHF

v_call: TRBV3-1/TRBV3-2
clone_size: once
d_call: TRBD1
j_call: TRBJ1-5
cdr3_nt: TGTGCCAGCAGCCACCGAGACAGGGGGTATAGCAATCAGCCCCAGCATTTT
cdr3_aa: CASSHRDRGYSNQPQHF

v_call: TRBV6-4
clone_size: -
d_call: TRBD1
j_call: TRBJ2-1
cdr3_nt: TGTGCCAGCAGTGAACGGGACAGGGGTATCAGCTCCTACAATGAGCAGTTCTTC
cdr3_aa: CASSERDRGISSYNEQFF

v_call: TRBV11-1
clone_size: -
d_call: -
j_call: TRBJ2-1
cdr3_nt: TGTGCCAGCAGCTTAATTACCATCGGTGAGCAGTTCTTC
cdr3_aa: CASSLITIGEQFF

v_call: TRBV19
clone_size: -
d_call: -
j_call: TRBJ1-5
cdr3_nt: TGTGCCAGTAGCCCCTTTTGGGCCGTAGGGAGCAATCAGCCCCAGCATTTT
cdr3_aa: CASSPFWAVGSNQPQHF

v_call: TRBV10-3
clone_size: -
d_call: -
j_call: TRBJ2-7
cdr3_nt: TGTGCCATCAGTGAGACCCAGTCAAAGCCGAACGAGCAGTACTTC
cdr3_aa: CAISETQSKPNEQYF

v_call: TRBV7-8
clone_size: -
d_call: -
j_call: TRBJ2-2
cdr3_nt: TGTGCCAGTTCGGCAACGAACACCGGGGAGCTGTTTTTT
cdr3_aa: CASSATNTGELFF

v_call: TRBV18
clone_size: -
d_call: -
j_call: TRBJ2-3
cdr3_nt: TGTGCCAGCTCACCACCGGGCACAGATACGCAGTATTTT
cdr3_aa: CASSPPGTDTQYF

v_call: TRBV5-1
clone_size: -
d_call: TRBD1
j_call: TRBJ1-4
cdr3_nt: TGCGCCAGCAGCCCGGGACAGAATGAAAAACTGTTTTTT
cdr3_aa: CASSPGQNEKLFF

v_call: TRBV11-3
clone_size: -
d_call: -
j_call: TRBJ2-3
cdr3_nt: TGTGCCAGCAGCACGAGACAGGAGCGCACAGATACGCAGTATTTT
cdr3_aa: CASSTRQERTDTQYF

v_call: TRBV24-1
clone_size: -
d_call: -
j_call: TRBJ1-2
cdr3_nt: TGTGCCACCAGGGCGGGCCAGACGGACTATGGCTACACCTTC
cdr3_aa: CATRAGQTDYGYTF

v_call: TRBV4-3
clone_size: -
d_call: -
j_call: TRBJ2-6
cdr3_nt: TGCGCCAGCAGCCAAAACAGGGCTGGGGCCAACGTCCTGACTTTC
cdr3_aa: CASSQNRAGANVLTF

v_call: TRBV7-2
clone_size: -
d_call: TRBD1
j_call: TRBJ1-1
cdr3_nt: TGTGCCAGCAGCACCTTACAGGGGACTGAAGCTTTCTTT
cdr3_aa: CASSTLQGTEAFF

v_call: TRBV24-1
clone_size: -
d_call: -
j_call: TRBJ1-5
cdr3_nt: TGTGCCACCAGTCGTCAAGGCCAGCCCCAGCATTTT
cdr3_aa: CATSRQGQPQHF

v_call: TRBV21-1
clone_size: -
d_call: -
j_call: TRBJ2-7
cdr3_nt: TGTGCCAGCCTATATGAGGGAAGGGAGCAGTACTTC
cdr3_aa: CASLYEGREQYF

v_call: TRBV6-5
clone_size: -
d_call: -
j_call: TRBJ2-7
cdr3_nt: TGTGCCAGCATCCCTACTTTTGACAGGCGCGACGAGCAGTACTTC
cdr3_aa: CASIPTFDRRDEQYF

v_call: TRBV28
clone_size: -
d_call: -
j_call: TRBJ2-2
cdr3_nt: TGTGCCAGCAGTGACATAGGACCCCTTACCGGGGAGCTGTTTTTT
cdr3_aa: CASSDIGPLTGELFF

v_call: TRBV24-1
clone_size: -
d_call: TRBD2
j_call: TRBJ2-1
cdr3_nt: TGTGCCACTACTAGCGGGAGGGCCAATGAGCAGTTCTTC
cdr3_aa: CATTSGRANEQFF

v_call: TRBV7-2
clone_size: -
d_call: -
j_call: TRBJ1-1
cdr3_nt: TGTGCCAGCAGCTTAGTTTGGGAGGGCACTGAAGCTTTCTTT
cdr3_aa: CASSLVWEGTEAFF

v_call: TRBV25-1
clone_size: -
d_call: TRBD1
j_call: TRBJ2-7
cdr3_nt: TGTGCCAGCACCAGGGACAGGGATAGGTACGAGCAGTACTTC
cdr3_aa: CASTRDRDRYEQYF

v_call: TRBV5-1
clone_size: -
d_call: TRBD1
j_call: TRBJ2-4
cdr3_nt: TGCGCCAGCAGCTCGGAAGGGACAGGGGGGTGGGTGGCCAAAAACATTCAGTACTTC
cdr3_aa: CASSSEGTGGWVAKNIQYF

v_call: TRBV11-3
clone_size: -
d_call: TRBD2
j_call: TRBJ2-7
cdr3_nt: TGTGCCAGCAGCTTAGAGAGAGGGACTAGCGGCTCCTACGAGCAGTACTTC
cdr3_aa: CASSLERGTSGSYEQYF

v_call: TRBV19
clone_size: -
d_call: TRBD1
j_call: TRBJ1-5
cdr3_nt: TGTGCCAGTAGTAGAACCGGGACAGGGGGCAATCAGCCCCAGCATTTT
cdr3_aa: CASSRTGTGGNQPQHF